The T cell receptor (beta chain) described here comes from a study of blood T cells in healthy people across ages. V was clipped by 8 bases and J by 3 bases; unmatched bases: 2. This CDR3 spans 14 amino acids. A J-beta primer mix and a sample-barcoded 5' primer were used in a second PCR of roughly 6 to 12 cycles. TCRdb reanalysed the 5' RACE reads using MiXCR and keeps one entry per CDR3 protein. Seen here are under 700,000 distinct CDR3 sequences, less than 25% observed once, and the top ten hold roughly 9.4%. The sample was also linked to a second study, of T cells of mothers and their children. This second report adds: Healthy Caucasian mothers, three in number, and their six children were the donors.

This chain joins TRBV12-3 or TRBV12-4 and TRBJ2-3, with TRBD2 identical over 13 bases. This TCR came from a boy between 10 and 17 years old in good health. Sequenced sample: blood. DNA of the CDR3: TGTGCCAGCCGGGGACTAGCGGGAACAGATACGCAGTATTTT. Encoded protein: CASRGLAGTDTQYF.